The entry below gives a single TCR beta chain sequence along with its context. The antigen this receptor binds is unknown. No clone much larger than this one lies a single base away; base qualities are absent. Per the germline V gene, LGHNA is the CDR1 and YSLEER is the CDR2. There are 17 amino acids in the CDR3, from cysteine to phenylalanine inclusive. The retained sequence is limited to the CDR3, 51 bases, with the frame set at the first base. Cut back by 5 bases and 0 bases, the V and J ends lie 17 bases apart. The data belong to a study of T cells after yellow fever vaccination (dated by TCRdb to the late 2010s). Regarding the complete study: Libraries from fractions with low cell numbers were prepared with the SMART-Seq v4 Ultra Low Input RNA kit. Blood was drawn at multiple timepoints before and after primary and secondary immunization, with bulk PBMC replicates and cell subsets isolated. The cohort comprised two healthy male donors, one aged 18 to 29 and one aged 30 to 40 years. To follow T-cell clones before and after both primary and booster YFV17D yellow fever vaccination, bulk TCR alpha and beta repertoires underwent longitudinal sequencing. Beyond this particular receptor, the publication reports: After the booster, most of the clones that had expanded following primary vaccination were detected again (almost 98% of CD4 and 80% to 90% of CD8), which suggests that memory was broadly maintained. The secondary T-cell response was weaker than the primary response but faster, peaking on day 5 instead of day 15. A small fraction of clonotypes appeared in both the CD4 and CD8 compartments, likely as a result of convergent recombination. The study included only a couple of donors, which limits how far the findings can be generalized. Computational filtering was needed because FACS-sorted repertoires could contain abundant contaminating clonotypes from the bulk population.

TCRdb lists the instrument as Illumina NovaSeq 6000. TCR cDNA was synthesized by 5'RACE template switching, which introduced a universal primer site and unique molecular identifiers. cDNA synthesis was primed from both the TCR alpha and TCR beta constant segments. Library amplification involved two PCR steps, and the second step added sample barcodes and sequencing adapters. Sequencing of the libraries was done on either Illumina HiSeq 2500 (2x100 bp) or NovaSeq (2x150 bp). In the authors' own workflow: MIGEC handled demultiplexing of reads and collapsing into UMI consensus sequences, while MiXCR performed V(D)J alignment. Using edgeR on replicate PBMC samples, clonotypes were called vaccine-responding if FDR was below 0.01 and the log2 fold change was above 5 up to day 15. Each bulk clonotype received a CD4 or CD8 identity based on whether the sequenced CD4 or CD8 repertoire contained that clonotype at higher abundance. TCRdb reworked the public reads: Q25 trimming with fastp, MiXCR clone assembly, productive beta chains retained. When rows share a CDR3 protein, they turn into one entry using the most common DNA and genes. The V and J calls here are based on TCRdb, not the publication. This sample is represented by more than 300,000 distinct CDR3 sequences; 9.5% to 12% of them were singletons. Together, the top ten hold over 3% of the sample.

This specimen's treatment or condition label, per the study, means: live attenuated yellow fever vaccine strain. A standard Ficoll-Paque protocol was used to isolate PBMCs from peripheral blood. CD4 and CD8 T-cell fractions were isolated with Dynabeads CD4 and CD8 positive selection kits. TriZol was used to extract RNA from bulk PBMCs, from CD4 and CD8 fractions, and from dextramer-positive and dextramer-negative fractions. The origin of this receptor is a man younger than 30 who received the YFV17D yellow fever vaccine. The material was CD4+ T cells sorted from PBMCs, obtained 45 days after the yellow fever booster vaccination. The chain uses TRBV4-3 and TRBJ2-1, and the D gene may be TRBD1, 6 bases matching. The DNA sequence is TGCGCCAGCAGCGGGGGCCCTACTCCGAGCTCCTACAATGAGCAGTTCTTC. The translation is CASSGGPTPSSYNEQFF.